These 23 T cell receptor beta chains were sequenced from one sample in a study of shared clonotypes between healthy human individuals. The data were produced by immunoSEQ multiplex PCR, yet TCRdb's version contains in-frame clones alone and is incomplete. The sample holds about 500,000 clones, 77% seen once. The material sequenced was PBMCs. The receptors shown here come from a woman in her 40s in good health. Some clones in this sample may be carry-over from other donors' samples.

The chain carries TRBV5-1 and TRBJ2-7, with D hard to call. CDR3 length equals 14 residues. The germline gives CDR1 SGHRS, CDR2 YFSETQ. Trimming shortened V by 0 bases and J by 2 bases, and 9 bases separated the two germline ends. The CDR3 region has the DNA TGCGCCAGCAGCTTGGCGGGCCAGACCTACGAGCAGTACTTC. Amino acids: CASSLAGQTYEQYF. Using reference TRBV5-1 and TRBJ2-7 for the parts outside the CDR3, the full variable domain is KAGVTQTPRYLIKTRGQQVTLSCSPISGHRSVSWYQQTPGQGLQFLFEYFSETQRNKGNFPGRFSGRQFSNSRSEMNVSTLELGDSALYLCASSLAGQTYEQYFGPGTRLTVT.

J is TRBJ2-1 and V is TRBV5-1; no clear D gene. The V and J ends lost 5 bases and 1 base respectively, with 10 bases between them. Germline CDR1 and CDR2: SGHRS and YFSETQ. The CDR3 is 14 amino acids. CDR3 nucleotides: TGCGCCAGCAGTGTAGTTCCTTCCTACAATGAGCAGTTCTTC. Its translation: CASSVVPSYNEQFF.

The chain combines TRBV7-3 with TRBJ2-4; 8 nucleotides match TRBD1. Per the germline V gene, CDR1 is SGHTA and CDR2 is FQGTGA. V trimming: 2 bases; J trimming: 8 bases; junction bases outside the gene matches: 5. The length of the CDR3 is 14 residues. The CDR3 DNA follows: TGTGCCAGCAGCTTAGCAGGGGGCGCCGACATTCAGTACTTC. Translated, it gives CASSLAGGADIQYF.

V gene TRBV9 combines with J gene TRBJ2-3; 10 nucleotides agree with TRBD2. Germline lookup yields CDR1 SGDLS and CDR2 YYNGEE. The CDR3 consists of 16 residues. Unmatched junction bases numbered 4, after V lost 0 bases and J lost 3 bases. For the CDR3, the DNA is TGTGCCAGCAGCGTAGGACCGGGACTAGCGACAGATACGCAGTATTTT. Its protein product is CASSVGPGLATDTQYF.

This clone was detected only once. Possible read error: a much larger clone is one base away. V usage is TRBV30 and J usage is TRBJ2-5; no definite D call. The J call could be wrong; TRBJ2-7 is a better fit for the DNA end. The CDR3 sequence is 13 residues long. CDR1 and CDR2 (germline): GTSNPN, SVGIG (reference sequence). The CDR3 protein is CAWRGTLSYEQYF. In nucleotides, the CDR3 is TGTGCCTGGAGGGGAACACTCTCCTACGAGCAGTACTTC.

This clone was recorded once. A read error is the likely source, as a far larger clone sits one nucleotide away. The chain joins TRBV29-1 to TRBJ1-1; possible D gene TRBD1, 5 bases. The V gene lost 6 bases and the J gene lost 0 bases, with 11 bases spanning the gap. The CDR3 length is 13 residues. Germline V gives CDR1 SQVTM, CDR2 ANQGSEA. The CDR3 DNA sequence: TGCAGCGTCAGGACACTTCTGAACACTGAAGCTTTCTTT. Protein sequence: CSVRTLLNTEAFF.

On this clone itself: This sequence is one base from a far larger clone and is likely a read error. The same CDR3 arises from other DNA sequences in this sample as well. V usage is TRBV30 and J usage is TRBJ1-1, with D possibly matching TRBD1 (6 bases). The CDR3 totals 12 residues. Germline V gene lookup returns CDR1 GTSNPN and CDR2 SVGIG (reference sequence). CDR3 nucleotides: TGTGCATGGAGGGGGGCGGCAGCTGAAGCTTTCTTT. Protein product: CAWRGAAAEAFF.

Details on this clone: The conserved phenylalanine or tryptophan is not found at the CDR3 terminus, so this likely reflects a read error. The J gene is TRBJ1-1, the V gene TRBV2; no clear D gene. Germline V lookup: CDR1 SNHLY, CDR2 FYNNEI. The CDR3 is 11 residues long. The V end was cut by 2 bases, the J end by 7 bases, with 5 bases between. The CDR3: CASSERSEAFL. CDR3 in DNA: TGTGCCAGCAGTGAAAGAAGTGAAGCTTTCCTT.

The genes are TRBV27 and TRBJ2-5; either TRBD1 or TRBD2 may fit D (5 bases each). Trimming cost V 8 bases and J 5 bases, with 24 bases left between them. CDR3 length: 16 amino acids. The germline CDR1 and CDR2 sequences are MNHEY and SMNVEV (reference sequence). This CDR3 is CASRPGRAGRWETQYF. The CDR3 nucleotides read TGTGCCAGCCGCCCCGGCAGGGCAGGGAGATGGGAGACCCAGTACTTC.

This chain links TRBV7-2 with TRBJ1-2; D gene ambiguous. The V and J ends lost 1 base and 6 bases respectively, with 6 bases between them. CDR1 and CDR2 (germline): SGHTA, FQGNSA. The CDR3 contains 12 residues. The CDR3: CASSLDRNGYTF. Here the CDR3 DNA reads TGTGCCAGCAGCTTAGATCGGAATGGCTACACCTTC.

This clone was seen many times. CDR3 in amino acids: CASSNPQGADQPQHF. The CDR3 nucleotides read TGTGCCAGTAGTAACCCACAGGGGGCCGATCAGCCCCAGCATTTT. The genes are TRBV19 and TRBJ1-5; 9 bases fit TRBD1. Germline loops: CDR1 LNHDA, CDR2 SQIVND (reference sequence). CDR3 length: 15 residues. Trimming removed 4 bases from V and 5 bases from J; junction bases left unmatched: 6.

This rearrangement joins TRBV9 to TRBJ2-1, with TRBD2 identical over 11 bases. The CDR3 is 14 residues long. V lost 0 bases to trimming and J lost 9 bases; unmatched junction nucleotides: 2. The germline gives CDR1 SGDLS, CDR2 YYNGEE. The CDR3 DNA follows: TGTGCCAGCAGCGTAGATAGCGGGAGGGGTGAGCAGTTCTTC. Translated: CASSVDSGRGEQFF.

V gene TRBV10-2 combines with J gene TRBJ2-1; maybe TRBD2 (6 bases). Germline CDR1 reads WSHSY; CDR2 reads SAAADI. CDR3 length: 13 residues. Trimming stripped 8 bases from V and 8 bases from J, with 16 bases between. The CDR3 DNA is TGCGCCAGCGGGGAAGACGGGGGACATGAGCAGTTCTTC. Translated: CASGEDGGHEQFF.

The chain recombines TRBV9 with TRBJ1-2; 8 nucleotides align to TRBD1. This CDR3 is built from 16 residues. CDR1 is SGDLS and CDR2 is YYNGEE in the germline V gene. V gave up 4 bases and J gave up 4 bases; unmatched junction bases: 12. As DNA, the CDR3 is TGTGCCAGCAGCCCGACCCGGACAGGGAGTAGCTATGGCTACACCTTC. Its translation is CASSPTRTGSSYGYTF. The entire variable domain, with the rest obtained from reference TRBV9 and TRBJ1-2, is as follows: DSGVTQTPKHLITATGQRVTLRCSPRSGDLSVYWYQQSLDQGLQFLIQYYNGEERAKGNILERFSAQQFPDLHSELNLSSLELGDSALYFCASSPTRTGSSYGYTFGSGTRLTVV.

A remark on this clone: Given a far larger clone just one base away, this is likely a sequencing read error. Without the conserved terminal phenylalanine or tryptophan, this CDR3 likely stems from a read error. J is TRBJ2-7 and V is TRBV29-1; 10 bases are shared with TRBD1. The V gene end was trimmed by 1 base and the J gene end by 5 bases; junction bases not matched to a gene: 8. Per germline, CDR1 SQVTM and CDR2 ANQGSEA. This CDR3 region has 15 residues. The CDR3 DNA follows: TGCAGCGTTGAAGCCCGGGACAGGGGTTTCAACGAGCAGTACTCC. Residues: CSVEARDRGFNEQYS.

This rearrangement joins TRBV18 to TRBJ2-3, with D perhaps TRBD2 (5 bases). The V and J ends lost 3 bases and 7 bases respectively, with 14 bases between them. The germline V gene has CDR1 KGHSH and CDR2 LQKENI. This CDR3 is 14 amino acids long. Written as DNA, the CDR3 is TGTGCCAGCTCACCGGGATCAGGAGGTTATACGCAGTATTTT. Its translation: CASSPGSGGYTQYF.

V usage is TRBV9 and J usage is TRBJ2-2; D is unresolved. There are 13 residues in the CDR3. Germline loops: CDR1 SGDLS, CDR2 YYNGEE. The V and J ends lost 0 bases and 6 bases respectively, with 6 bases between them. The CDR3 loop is CASSVGSSGELFF. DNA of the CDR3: TGTGCCAGCAGCGTAGGCAGCTCCGGGGAGCTGTTTTTT.

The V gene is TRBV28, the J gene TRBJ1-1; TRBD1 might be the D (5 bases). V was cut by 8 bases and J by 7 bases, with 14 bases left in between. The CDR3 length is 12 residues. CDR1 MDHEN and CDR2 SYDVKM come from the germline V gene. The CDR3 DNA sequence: TGTGCCAGCCACCAGGGCTCGGGTGAAGCTTTCTTT. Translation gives CASHQGSGEAFF. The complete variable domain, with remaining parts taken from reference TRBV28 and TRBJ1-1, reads DVKVTQSSRYLVKRTGEKVFLECVQDMDHENMFWYRQDPGLGLRLIYFSYDVKMKEKGDIPEGYSVSREKKERFSLILESASTNQTSMYLCASHQGSGEAFFGQGTRLTVV.

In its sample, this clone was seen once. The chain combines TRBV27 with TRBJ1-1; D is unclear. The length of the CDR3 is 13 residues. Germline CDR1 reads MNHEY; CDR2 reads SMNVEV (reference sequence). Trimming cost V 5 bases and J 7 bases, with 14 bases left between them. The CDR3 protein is CASSQVTGVEAFF. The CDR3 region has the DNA TGTGCCAGCAGTCAGGTGACGGGCGTTGAAGCTTTCTTT.

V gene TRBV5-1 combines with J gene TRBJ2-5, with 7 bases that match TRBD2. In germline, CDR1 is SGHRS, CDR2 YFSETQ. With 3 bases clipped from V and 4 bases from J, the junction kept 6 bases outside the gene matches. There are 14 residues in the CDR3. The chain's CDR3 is CASSSPGEGETQYF. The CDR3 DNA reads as TGCGCCAGCAGCTCCCCGGGGGAGGGAGAGACCCAGTACTTC.

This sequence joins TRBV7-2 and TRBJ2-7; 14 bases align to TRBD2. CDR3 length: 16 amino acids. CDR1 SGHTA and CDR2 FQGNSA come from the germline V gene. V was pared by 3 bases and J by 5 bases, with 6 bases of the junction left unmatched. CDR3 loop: CASSFTGTSGSNEQYF. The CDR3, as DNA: TGTGCCAGCAGCTTTACCGGGACTAGCGGGAGCAACGAGCAGTACTTC.

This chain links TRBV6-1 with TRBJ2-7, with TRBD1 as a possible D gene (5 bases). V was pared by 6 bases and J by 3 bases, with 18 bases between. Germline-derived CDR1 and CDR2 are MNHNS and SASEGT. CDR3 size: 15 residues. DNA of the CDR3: TGTGCCAGCAGGCACAACACAGGCGCCCGCTACGAGCAGTACTTC. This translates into CASRHNTGARYEQYF.

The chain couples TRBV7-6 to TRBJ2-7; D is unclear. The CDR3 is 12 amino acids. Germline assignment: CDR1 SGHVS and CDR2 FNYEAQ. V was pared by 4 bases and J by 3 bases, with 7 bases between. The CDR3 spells CASSSWDYEQYF. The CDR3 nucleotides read TGTGCCAGCAGCTCGTGGGACTACGAGCAGTACTTC. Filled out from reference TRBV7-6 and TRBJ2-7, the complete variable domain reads GAGVSQSPRYKVTKRGQDVALRCDPISGHVSLYWYRQALGQGPEFLTYFNYEAQQDKSGLPNDRFSAERPEGSISTLTIQRTEQRDSAMYRCASSSWDYEQYFGPGTRLTVT.